These 11 T cell receptor beta chains came from one sample sequenced in a study of cytomegalovirus exposure and HLA in healthy donors. PCR involved 60 Vbeta and 13 Jbeta primers. Sequenced by immunoSEQ multiplex PCR; TCRdb stores in-frame clones only, minus some. The sample consists of approximately 210,000 clones, roughly 76% of them appearing once. Sequencing was done on a sample of PBMCs. The source is a woman in her 30s in good health and CMV-seropositive.

The chain links TRBV28 to TRBJ1-1, with 7 bases matching TRBD1. This CDR3 has 13 amino acids. The trim removed 2 bases at V and 8 bases at J, leaving 5 bases unmatched. Germline lookup yields CDR1 MDHEN and CDR2 SYDVKM. The CDR3 loop is CASSLRGRIEAFF. The CDR3 DNA reads as TGTGCCAGCAGTTTAAGGGGGCGTATCGAAGCTTTCTTT.

The genes are TRBV29-1 and TRBJ1-2; 9 bases are a match to TRBD1. The germline CDR1 and CDR2 sequences are SQVTM and ANQGSEA. With 0 bases clipped from V and 8 bases from J, the junction kept 10 bases outside the gene matches. CDR3 length: 15 amino acids. CDR3: CSVEDPGQGSRGYTF. In DNA form, the CDR3 reads TGCAGCGTTGAAGATCCGGGACAGGGTTCACGAGGCTACACCTTC.

The J gene is TRBJ1-1, the V gene TRBV25-1; the match to TRBD1 covers 7 bases. The V gene end was trimmed by 3 bases and the J gene end by 5 bases; junction bases not matched to a gene: 6. This CDR3 region has 14 residues. Germline-derived CDR1 and CDR2 are MGHDK and SYGVNS. CDR3 nucleotide sequence: TGTGCCAGCAGTGATAGGGGGCGATGGACTGAAGCTTTCTTT. Protein product: CASSDRGRWTEAFF.

The chain employs TRBV5-1 and TRBJ1-2; weak D call: TRBD1 (6 bases). The ends were cut back, 0 bases at V and 2 bases at J, with 17 bases in the middle. Germline CDR1 and CDR2: SGHRS and YFSETQ. This CDR3 is 17 amino acids long. The CDR3 protein is CASSLAGGGAINYGYTF. The CDR3 coding sequence is TGCGCCAGCAGCTTGGCCGGGGGGGGCGCGATAAACTATGGCTACACCTTC.

This clone was detected a few times. The J gene is TRBJ1-1, the V gene TRBV5-6; a possible D gene is TRBD1 (5 bases). V was trimmed by 4 bases and J by 1 base, leaving 11 bases between them. The CDR3 is 14 residues long. Per germline, CDR1 SGHDT and CDR2 YYEEEE. For the CDR3, the DNA is TGTGCCAGCAGCCTCGGGGGGAAGAACACTGAAGCTTTCTTT. Protein product: CASSLGGKNTEAFF.

This CDR3 is CASSRDTRNTEAFF. DNA for the CDR3: TGTGCCAGCTCACGGGACACTAGGAACACTGAAGCTTTCTTT. This chain uses TRBV18 with TRBJ1-1, with TRBD1 as a possible D gene (6 bases). This CDR3 is 14 amino acids long. The V gene's germline CDR1 is KGHSH and CDR2 LQKENI. The V and J ends lost 4 bases and 1 base respectively, with 10 bases between them.

Written as DNA, the CDR3 is TGTGCCAGTACCCCGGGACAGGGGGCTGCCTACACCTTC. This gives the protein CASTPGQGAAYTF. The rearrangement links TRBV19 to TRBJ1-2, with TRBD1 identical over 12 bases. This CDR3 comprises 13 residues. The junction had 7 bases not matched to a gene; V was cut back by 7 bases and J by 10 bases. CDR1 and CDR2 from the germline V gene are LNHDA and SQIVND (reference sequence).

The genes are TRBV28 and TRBJ1-5; D gene unclear. CDR3 size: 15 residues. The ends were cut back, 2 bases at V and 9 bases at J, with 17 bases in the middle. Germline V gene lookup returns CDR1 MDHEN and CDR2 SYDVKM. CDR3 DNA: TGTGCCAGCAGTTTAAATCCGGGAGGGAGGCGGCCCCAGCATTTT. As protein: CASSLNPGGRRPQHF. The full variable domain, in which reference TRBV28 and TRBJ1-5 provide the parts outside the CDR3, is DVKVTQSSRYLVKRTGEKVFLECVQDMDHENMFWYRQDPGLGLRLIYFSYDVKMKEKGDIPEGYSVSREKKERFSLILESASTNQTSMYLCASSLNPGGRRPQHFGDGTRLSIL.

For the CDR3, the DNA is TGTGCCAGCACCAAGAGGGCGGGTCTAAGCTCCTACGAGCAGTACTTC. Protein sequence: CASTKRAGLSSYEQYF. The chain recombines TRBV27 with TRBJ2-7, with D possibly being TRBD2 (5 bases). The CDR3 is made up of 16 amino acids. Germline V lookup: CDR1 MNHEY, CDR2 SMNVEV (reference sequence). The V end was cut by 7 bases, the J end by 0 bases, with 19 bases between.

The V call is TRBV19, the J call TRBJ2-7; TRBD2 is a possible D gene (6 bases). This CDR3 is built from 14 residues. From germline, CDR1 is LNHDA and CDR2 SQIVND (reference sequence). Trimming cost V 4 bases and J 2 bases, with 12 bases left between them. Here the CDR3 DNA reads TGTGCCAGTAGTAGGGGGGAGAGCGCCTACGAGCAGTACTTC. It is translated as CASSRGESAYEQYF. The complete variable domain, with remaining parts taken from reference TRBV19 and TRBJ2-7, reads DGGITQSPKYLFRKEGQNVTLSCEQNLNHDAMYWYRQDPGQGLRLIYYSQIVNDFQKGDIAEGYSVSREKKESFPLTVTSAQKNPTAFYLCASSRGESAYEQYFGPGTRLTVT.

This chain links TRBV5-1 with TRBJ2-3, with TRBD2 identical over 10 bases. The CDR3 consists of 16 residues. Trimming removed 2 bases from V and 5 bases from J; junction bases left unmatched: 8. The germline gives CDR1 SGHRS, CDR2 YFSETQ. The CDR3 DNA follows: TGCGCCAGCAGCTTTCTAGCGGGGGTTGGGGAAGATACGCAGTATTTT. It is translated as CASSFLAGVGEDTQYF.